This TCR beta chain was recovered during a study of T-cell memory formation after mild COVID-19. This clonotype was detected ten times or more. Its cognate antigen is unknown. Researchers used 5'RACE with constant-segment primers to make TCR alpha and TCR beta cDNA libraries that carry sample barcodes and UMIs. TCRdb called the 5' RACE reads again in MiXCR, with one record for every CDR3 protein. The sample comprises roughly 110,000 distinct CDR3 sequences, around an eighth of which are singletons, and approximately 30% rests with the top ten. Study results and caveats: Pre-infection memory showed some responding clones, and this suggested that cross-reactive memory joined. Clones contracting over day 15 to 85 were CD4/CD8 balanced, with later expanders leaning CD4+. Among CD4+ contracting clones, most were CM and EM, and CD8+ ones EMRA.

The sequence came from an adult woman who had mild COVID-19 (a few samples of this study predate the infection). Cell type and time point are not known. The source material was PBMCs or a T cell subset sorted from them (not recorded which).

In DNA, the CDR3 is TGTGCCAGCAGCTTTTCGACGGACTACGAGCAGTACTTC. This gives the protein CASSFSTDYEQYF. This sequence joins TRBV7-9 and TRBJ2-7; D gene uncertain. Germline V gene data show CDR1 as SEHNR and CDR2 as FQNEAQ (reference sequence). The CDR3 is 13 amino acids. With 3 bases removed from V and 3 bases from J, the gap between germline ends came to 9 bases.